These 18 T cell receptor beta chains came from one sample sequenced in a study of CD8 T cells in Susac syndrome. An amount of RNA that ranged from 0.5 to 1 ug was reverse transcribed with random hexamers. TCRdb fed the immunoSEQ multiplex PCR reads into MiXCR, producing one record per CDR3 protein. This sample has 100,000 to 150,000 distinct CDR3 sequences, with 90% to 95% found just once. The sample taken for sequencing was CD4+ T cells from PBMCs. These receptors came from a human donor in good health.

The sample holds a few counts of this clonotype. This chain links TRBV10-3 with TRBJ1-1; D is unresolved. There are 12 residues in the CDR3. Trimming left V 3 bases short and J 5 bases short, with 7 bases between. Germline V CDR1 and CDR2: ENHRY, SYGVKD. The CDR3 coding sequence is TGTGCCATCAGTGAAGGAGGAACTGAAGCTTTCTTT. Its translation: CAISEGGTEAFF.

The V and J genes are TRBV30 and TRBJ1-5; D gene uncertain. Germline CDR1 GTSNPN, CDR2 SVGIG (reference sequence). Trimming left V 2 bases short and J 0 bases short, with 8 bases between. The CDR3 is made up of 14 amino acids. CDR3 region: CAWSTVDSNQPQHF. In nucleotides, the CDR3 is TGTGCCTGGAGTACAGTTGATAGCAATCAGCCCCAGCATTTT.

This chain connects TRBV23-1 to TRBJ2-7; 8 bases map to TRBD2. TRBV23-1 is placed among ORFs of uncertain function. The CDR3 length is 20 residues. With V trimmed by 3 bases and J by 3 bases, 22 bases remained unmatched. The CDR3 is CASSHREVAGFLGIDYEQYF. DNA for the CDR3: TGCGCCAGCAGTCACCGCGAGGTAGCGGGATTTTTGGGGATAGACTACGAGCAGTACTTC.

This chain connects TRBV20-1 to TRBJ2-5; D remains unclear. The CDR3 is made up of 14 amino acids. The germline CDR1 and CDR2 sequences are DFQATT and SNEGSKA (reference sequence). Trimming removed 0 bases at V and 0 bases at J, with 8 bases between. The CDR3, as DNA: TGCAGTGCTAGAGATTACCAGGACCAAGAGACCCAGTACTTC. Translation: CSARDYQDQETQYF.

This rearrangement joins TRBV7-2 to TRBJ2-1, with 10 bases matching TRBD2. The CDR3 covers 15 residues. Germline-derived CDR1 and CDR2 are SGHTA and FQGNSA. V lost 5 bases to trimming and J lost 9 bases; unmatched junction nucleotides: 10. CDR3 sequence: CASSVSGRHLTEQFF. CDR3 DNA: TGTGCCAGCAGCGTTAGCGGGAGGCACCTCACTGAGCAGTTCTTC. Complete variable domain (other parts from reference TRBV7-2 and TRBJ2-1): GAGVSQSPSNKVTEKGKDVELRCDPISGHTALYWYRQSLGQGLEFLIYFQGNSAPDKSGLPSDRFSAERTGGSVSTLTIQRTQQEDSAVYLCASSVSGRHLTEQFFGPGTRLTVL.

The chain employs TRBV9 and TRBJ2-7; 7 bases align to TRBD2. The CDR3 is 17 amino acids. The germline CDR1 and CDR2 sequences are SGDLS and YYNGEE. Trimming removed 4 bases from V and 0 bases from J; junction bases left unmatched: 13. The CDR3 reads CASSPHPSGASSYEQYF. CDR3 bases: TGTGCCAGCAGCCCCCACCCTAGCGGCGCTAGCTCCTACGAGCAGTACTTC.

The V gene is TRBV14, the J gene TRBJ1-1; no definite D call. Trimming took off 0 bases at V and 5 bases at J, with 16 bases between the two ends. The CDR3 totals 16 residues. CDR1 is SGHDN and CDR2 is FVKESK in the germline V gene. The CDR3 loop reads CASSQDYRRARTEAFF. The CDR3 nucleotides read TGTGCCAGCAGCCAAGATTATCGAAGGGCGCGGACTGAAGCTTTCTTT.

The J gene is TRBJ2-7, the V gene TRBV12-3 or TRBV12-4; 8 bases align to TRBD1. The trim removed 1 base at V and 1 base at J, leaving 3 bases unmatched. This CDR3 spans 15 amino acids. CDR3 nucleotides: TGTGCCAGCAGTTTAGGGACAGGGTCATCCTACGAGCAGTACTTC. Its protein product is CASSLGTGSSYEQYF.

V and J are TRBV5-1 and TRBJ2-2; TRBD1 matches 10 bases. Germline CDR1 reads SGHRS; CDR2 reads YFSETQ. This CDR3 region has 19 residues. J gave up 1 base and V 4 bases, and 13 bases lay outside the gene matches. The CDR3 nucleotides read TGCGCCAGCAGCCCTTCCTCGGACAGGGGGTATAAGAACACCGGGGAGCTGTTTTTT. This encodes CASSPSSDRGYKNTGELFF. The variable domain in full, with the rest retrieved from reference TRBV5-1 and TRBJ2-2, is KAGVTQTPRYLIKTRGQQVTLSCSPISGHRSVSWYQQTPGQGLQFLFEYFSETQRNKGNFPGRFSGRQFSNSRSEMNVSTLELGDSALYLCASSPSSDRGYKNTGELFFGEGSRLTVL.

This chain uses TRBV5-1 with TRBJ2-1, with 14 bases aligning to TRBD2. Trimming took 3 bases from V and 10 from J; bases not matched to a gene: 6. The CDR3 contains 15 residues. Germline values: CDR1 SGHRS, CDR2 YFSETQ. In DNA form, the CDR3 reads TGCGCCAGCAGCTCAGGACTAGCGGGAGGTGAGGAGCAGTTCTTC. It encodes CASSSGLAGGEEQFF.

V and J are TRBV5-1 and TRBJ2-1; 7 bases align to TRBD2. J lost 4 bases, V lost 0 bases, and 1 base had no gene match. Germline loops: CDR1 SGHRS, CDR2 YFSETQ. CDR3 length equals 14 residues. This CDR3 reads CASSLAAGYNEQFF. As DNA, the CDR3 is TGCGCCAGCAGCTTGGCAGCGGGATACAATGAGCAGTTCTTC. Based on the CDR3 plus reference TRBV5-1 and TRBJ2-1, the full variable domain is KAGVTQTPRYLIKTRGQQVTLSCSPISGHRSVSWYQQTPGQGLQFLFEYFSETQRNKGNFPGRFSGRQFSNSRSEMNVSTLELGDSALYLCASSLAAGYNEQFFGPGTRLTVL.

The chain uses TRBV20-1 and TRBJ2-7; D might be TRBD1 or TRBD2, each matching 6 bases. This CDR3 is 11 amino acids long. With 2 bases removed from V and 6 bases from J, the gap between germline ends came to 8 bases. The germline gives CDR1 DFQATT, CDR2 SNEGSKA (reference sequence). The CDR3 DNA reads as TGCAGTGCTAGATGGGGGGCCGAGCAGTACTTC. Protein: CSARWGAEQYF.

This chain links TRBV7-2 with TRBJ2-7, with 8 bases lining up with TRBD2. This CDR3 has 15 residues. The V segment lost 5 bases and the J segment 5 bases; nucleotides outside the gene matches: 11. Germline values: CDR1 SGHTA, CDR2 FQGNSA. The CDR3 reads CTSSPRAGVIDEQYF. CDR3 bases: TGTACCAGCAGCCCCCGAGCGGGAGTTATCGACGAGCAGTACTTC.

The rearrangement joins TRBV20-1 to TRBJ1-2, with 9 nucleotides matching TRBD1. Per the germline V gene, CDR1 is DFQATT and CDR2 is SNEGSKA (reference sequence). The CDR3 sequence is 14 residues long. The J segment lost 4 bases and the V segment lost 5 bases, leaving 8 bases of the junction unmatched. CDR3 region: CSARRQGVGYGYTF. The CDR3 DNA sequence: TGCAGTGCTCGCCGACAGGGGGTCGGCTATGGCTACACCTTC.

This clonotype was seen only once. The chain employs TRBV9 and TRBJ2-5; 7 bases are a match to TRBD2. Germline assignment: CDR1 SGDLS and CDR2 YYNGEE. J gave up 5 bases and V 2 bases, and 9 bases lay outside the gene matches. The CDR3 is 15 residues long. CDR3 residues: CASSVERDYRETQYF. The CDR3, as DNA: TGTGCCAGCAGCGTGGAACGGGACTACCGGGAGACCCAGTACTTC.

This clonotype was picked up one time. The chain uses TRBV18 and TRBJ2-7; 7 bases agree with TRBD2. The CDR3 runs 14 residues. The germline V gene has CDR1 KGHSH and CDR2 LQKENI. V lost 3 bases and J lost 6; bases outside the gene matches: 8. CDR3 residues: CASSPTGTTTEQYF. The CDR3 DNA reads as TGTGCCAGCTCACCGACCGGGACTACCACCGAGCAGTACTTC.

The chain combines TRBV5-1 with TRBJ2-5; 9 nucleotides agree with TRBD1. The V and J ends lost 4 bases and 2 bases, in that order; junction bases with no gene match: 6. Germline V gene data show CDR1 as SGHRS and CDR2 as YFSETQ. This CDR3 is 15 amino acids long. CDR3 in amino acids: CASSTGTGRQETQYF. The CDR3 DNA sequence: TGCGCCAGCAGCACAGGGACAGGGAGGCAAGAGACCCAGTACTTC.

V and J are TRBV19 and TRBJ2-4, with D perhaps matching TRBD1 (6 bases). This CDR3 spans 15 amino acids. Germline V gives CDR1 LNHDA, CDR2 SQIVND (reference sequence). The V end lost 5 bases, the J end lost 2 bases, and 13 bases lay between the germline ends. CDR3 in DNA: TGTGCCAGTAGTCCCCAGGGGTGGACCAAAAACATTCAGTACTTC. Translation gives CASSPQGWTKNIQYF. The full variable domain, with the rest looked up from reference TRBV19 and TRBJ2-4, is DGGITQSPKYLFRKEGQNVTLSCEQNLNHDAMYWYRQDPGQGLRLIYYSQIVNDFQKGDIAEGYSVSREKKESFPLTVTSAQKNPTAFYLCASSPQGWTKNIQYFGAGTRLSVL.